Included here is one T cell receptor (beta chain) sequence, with context. The source of the sample is a study of spatial heterogeneity in lung cancer. TCRdb reprocessed the 5' RACE reads via MiXCR and lists one record per CDR3 protein. The sample shows roughly 99,000 distinct CDR3 sequences, approximately 19% of them seen only once. Time point defined: blood at routine non-recurrence follow-up after resection. From tumor, nontumor lung or frozen PBMC, whole RNA was taken unsorted for sequencing. This CDR3 comprises 16 residues. V was clipped by 0 bases and J by 0 bases, with 12 bases between them. CDR1 is SGHRS and CDR2 is YFSETQ in the germline V gene.

Sequencing used PBMCs, obtained at follow-up. The source of this sequence is a male donor with early-stage non-small cell lung cancer. V usage is TRBV5-1 and J usage is TRBJ1-1; D not resolved. This CDR3 reads CASSLVSGLLNTEAFF. The CDR3 coding sequence is TGCGCCAGCAGCTTGGTATCCGGACTATTGAACACTGAAGCTTTCTTT.